This T cell receptor (beta chain) was captured by sequencing in a study of blood T cell repertoires in COVID-19. This table comes from immunoSEQ multiplex PCR, and its TCRdb copy is limited to in-frame clones, with some not included. This repertoire shows more than 200,000 clones, approximately 84% found once; its top ten account for roughly 4.2%. CDR3 length equals 14 residues. Looked up from germline, CDR1 is GTSNPN and CDR2 is SVGIG (reference sequence). V was trimmed by 0 bases and J by 4 bases, leaving 12 bases between them. The sample consisted of peripheral blood. The receptor comes from a man over 45 with acute or convalescent COVID-19. This rearrangement joins TRBV30 to TRBJ1-2; D remains unclear. CDR3 nucleotide sequence: TGTGCCTGGAGTGTACAAGTTCGGGTCTATGGCTACACCTTC. Its translation is CAWSVQVRVYGYTF.